The rows below give T cell receptor beta chains drawn from one sample of a study of CD8 T cells in Susac syndrome. TCRdb called the immunoSEQ multiplex PCR reads again in MiXCR, with one record for every CDR3 protein. There are under 150,000 distinct CDR3 sequences in the sample; under 97% occur only once, and more than 0.075% lies in the top ten. Sequences were obtained from CD4+ T cells from PBMCs. The source of these receptors is a human donor with Susac syndrome. Both conserved end residues are part of each CDR3. The order of the fields is clone size, V gene, D gene, J gene, CDR3 protein, CDR3 DNA. The D gene is left open where the match is weak. Not every row has a clone size; where given, it reads once, few, many or a size class.

>-|TRBV9|-|TRBJ1-6
CASSVQGQKNSPLHF
TGTGCCAGCAGCGTTCAGGGGCAGAAGAATTCACCCCTCCACTTT
>-|TRBV4-1|-|TRBJ2-7
CASSQGHLAYEQYF
TGCGCCAGCAGCCAAGGCCACTTAGCCTACGAGCAGTACTTC
>-|TRBV5-6|-|TRBJ1-6
CASSLAGAHSPLHF
TGTGCCAGCAGCTTGGCGGGGGCTCATTCACCCCTCCACTTT
>-|TRBV3-1|-|TRBJ2-1
CASSQLSWEQFF
TGTGCCAGCAGCCAACTGAGTTGGGAGCAGTTCTTC
>-|TRBV12-5|-|TRBJ2-3
CASDLGRNRPDTQYF
TGTGCTAGTGACCTGGGCCGTAATAGGCCCGATACGCAGTATTTT
>-|TRBV29-1|TRBD1|TRBJ1-1
CSVEEGQANTEAFF
TGCAGCGTTGAAGAAGGACAGGCGAACACTGAAGCTTTCTTT
>once|TRBV4-2|-|TRBJ1-6
CASSQDYGSNSPLHF
TGTGCCAGCAGCCAAGATTATGGCAGTAATTCACCCCTCCACTTT
>-|TRBV12-5|-|TRBJ2-3
CASGLVPGRRGDTQYF
TGTGCTAGTGGTTTGGTACCCGGCAGGCGTGGGGATACGCAGTATTTT
>-|TRBV20-1|TRBD1|TRBJ1-2
CSAREAGTGTIYGYTF
TGCAGTGCTAGAGAGGCCGGGACAGGGACCATCTATGGCTACACCTTC
>-|TRBV4-1|-|TRBJ2-6
CASSQGGFSSGANVLTF
TGCGCCAGCAGCCAAGGGGGGTTTAGCTCTGGGGCCAACGTCCTGACTTTC
>-|TRBV5-5|-|TRBJ2-3
CASSLYVGQFVDTQYF
TGTGCCAGCAGCTTGTATGTGGGACAATTTGTGGATACGCAGTATTTT
>-|TRBV7-8|-|TRBJ1-2
CASSTLSREPRSDGYTF
TGTGCCAGCAGCACCCTCAGCCGCGAGCCAAGGTCGGATGGCTACACCTTC
>-|TRBV5-4|TRBD2|TRBJ2-5
CASSSRTSGRSETQYF
TGTGCCAGCAGCTCGAGGACTAGCGGGAGATCAGAGACCCAGTACTTC
>-|TRBV5-1|TRBD2|TRBJ2-3
CASSPALTSGPTDTQYF
TGCGCCAGCAGCCCTGCCTTGACTAGCGGACCCACAGATACGCAGTATTTT
>-|TRBV3-1|-|TRBJ1-1
CASSQDRVRDTEAFF
TGTGCCAGCAGCCAAGATCGGGTCAGGGATACTGAAGCTTTCTTT
>-|TRBV5-4|-|TRBJ2-4
CASSRGQGENIQYF
TGTGCCAGCAGCCGGGGCCAGGGAGAAAACATTCAGTACTTC